What follows describes a single T cell receptor beta chain. This record comes from a study of T cell responses to AZD1222 COVID-19 vaccine. Germline lookup yields CDR1 SQVTM and CDR2 ANQGSEA. The ends were cut back, 0 bases at V and 1 base at J, with 15 bases in the middle. This CDR3 spans 16 amino acids. Sequenced by immunoSEQ multiplex PCR; TCRdb stores in-frame clones only, minus some. There are over 65,000 clones in the sample; around nine tenths occur only once, and about 5.7% lies in the top ten. The source was peripheral blood, collected 28 days after the second AZD1222 dose. The receptor comes from an adult who received the AZD1222 COVID-19 vaccine. This chain links TRBV29-1 with TRBJ2-5; maybe TRBD2 (5 bases). CDR3 coding DNA: TGCAGCGTTGAAGATCTGGAGGCGCCTATCCAAGAGACCCAGTACTTC. Protein: CSVEDLEAPIQETQYF.